This T cell receptor beta chain emerged from a study of identical twins. This clonotype was seen a handful of times. TCRdb re-called the 5' RACE reads with MiXCR, one entry per CDR3 protein. The table has a few hundred thousand distinct CDR3 sequences, 9.6% seen once. V dropped 5 bases and J dropped 7 bases, with 21 bases sitting between them. This CDR3 comprises 14 residues. CDR1 is DFQATT, CDR2 SNEGSKA, per germline (reference sequence). The same sample was also used in a study of yellow fever vaccine responses in identical twins. As that study records: Twins' T cell vaccine responses reportedly looked partly convergent, partly personalized.

This sequence originates from a woman aged 18-29 years in good health. The genes are TRBV20-1 and TRBJ2-7; D is possibly TRBD1 or TRBD2 (6 bases each). The sequencing input was PBMCs. The CDR3 DNA reads TGCAGTGCTCAGCCCCCCCCGGGGGCCGAGGAGCAGTACTTC. Its translation is CSAQPPPGAEEQYF.